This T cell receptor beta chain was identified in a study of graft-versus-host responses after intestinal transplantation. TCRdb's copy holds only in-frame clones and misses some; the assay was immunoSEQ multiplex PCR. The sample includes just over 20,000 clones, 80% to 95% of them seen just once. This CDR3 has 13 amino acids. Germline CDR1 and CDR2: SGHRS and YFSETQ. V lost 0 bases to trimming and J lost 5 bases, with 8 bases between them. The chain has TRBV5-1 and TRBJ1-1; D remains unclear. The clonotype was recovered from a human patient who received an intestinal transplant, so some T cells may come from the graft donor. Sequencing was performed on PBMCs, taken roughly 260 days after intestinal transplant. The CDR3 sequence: CASSLATVTEAFF. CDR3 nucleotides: TGCGCCAGCAGCTTGGCCACGGTTACTGAAGCTTTCTTT.